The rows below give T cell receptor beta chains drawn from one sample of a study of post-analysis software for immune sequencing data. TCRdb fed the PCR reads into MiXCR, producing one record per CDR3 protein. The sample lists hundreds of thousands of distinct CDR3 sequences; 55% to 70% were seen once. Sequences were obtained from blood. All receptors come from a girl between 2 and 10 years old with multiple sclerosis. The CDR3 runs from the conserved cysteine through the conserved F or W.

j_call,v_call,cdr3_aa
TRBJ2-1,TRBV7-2,CASSLTSGGYNEQFF
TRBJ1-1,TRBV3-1,CASSLRDIPTEAFF
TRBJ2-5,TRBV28,CASSAPQGNLETQYF
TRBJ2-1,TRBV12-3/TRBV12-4,CASSGGVLRIYEQFF
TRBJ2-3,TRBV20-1,CSAKRTSGPTDTQYF
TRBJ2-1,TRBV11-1,CASSLGKEQFF
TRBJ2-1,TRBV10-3,CAIRKPGLAGPSSGEQFF
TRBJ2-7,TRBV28,CASIGRTSGIHEQYF
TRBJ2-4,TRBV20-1,CSAGSLAKNIQYF
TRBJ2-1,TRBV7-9,CASSLGIPHNEQFF
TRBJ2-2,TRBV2,CASRAGPGELFF
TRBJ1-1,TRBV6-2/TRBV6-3,CASSGDRENTEAFF
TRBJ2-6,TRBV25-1,CASRPAGQGAPWGANVLTF
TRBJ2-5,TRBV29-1,CSGGGGQETQYF
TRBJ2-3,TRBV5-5,CASSYTSTSTDTQYF
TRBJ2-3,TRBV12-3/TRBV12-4,CAITTSGSESDTQYF
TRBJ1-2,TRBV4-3,CASSQDEAGSNYGYTF
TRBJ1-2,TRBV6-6,CASTYQGGGYTF
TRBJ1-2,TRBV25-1,CASSDRPRTGGQPDKNYGYTF
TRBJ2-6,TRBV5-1,CASSDEGFAGANVLTF
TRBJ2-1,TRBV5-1,CASSPDPEEQFF
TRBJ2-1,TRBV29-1,CSVLGQGADNEQFF
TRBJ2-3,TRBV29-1,CSVEGASGRGDTQYF
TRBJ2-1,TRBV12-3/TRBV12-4,CASSSGGSIGEQFF
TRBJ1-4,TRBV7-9,CASSAWTGFEEKLFF
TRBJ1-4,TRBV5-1,CASSLERGRTNEKLFF
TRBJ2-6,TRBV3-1,CASSQPTLGANVLTF
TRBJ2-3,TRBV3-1,CASSQGSQGVGHTDTQYF
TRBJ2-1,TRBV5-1,CASSSGLAETITEQFF
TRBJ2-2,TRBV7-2,CASRETPTGELFF
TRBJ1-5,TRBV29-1,CSVGPYRNQPQHF
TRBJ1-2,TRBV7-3,CASSPGLLGRTNYGYTF
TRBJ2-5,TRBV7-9,CASSLRTGSETQYF
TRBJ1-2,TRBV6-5,CASNKGQGSRGYTF
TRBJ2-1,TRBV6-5,CASSYMVAGEQFF
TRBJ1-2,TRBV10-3,CAISDGAGDGYTF
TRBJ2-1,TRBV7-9,CASRSSIYNEQFF